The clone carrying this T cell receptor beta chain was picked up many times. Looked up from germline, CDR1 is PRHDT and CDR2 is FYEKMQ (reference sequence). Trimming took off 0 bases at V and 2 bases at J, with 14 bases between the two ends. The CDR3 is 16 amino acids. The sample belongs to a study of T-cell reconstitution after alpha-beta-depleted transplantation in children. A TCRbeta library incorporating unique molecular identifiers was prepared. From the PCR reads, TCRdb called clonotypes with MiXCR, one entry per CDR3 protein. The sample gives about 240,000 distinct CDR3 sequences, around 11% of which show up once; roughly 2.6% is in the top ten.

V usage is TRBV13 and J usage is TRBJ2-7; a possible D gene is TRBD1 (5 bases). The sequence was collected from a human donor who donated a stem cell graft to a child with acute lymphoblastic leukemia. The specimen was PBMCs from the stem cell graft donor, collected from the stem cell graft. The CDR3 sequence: CASSLGGPEPTYEQYF. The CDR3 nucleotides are TGTGCCAGCAGCTTAGGGGGGCCTGAGCCAACCTACGAGCAGTACTTC.